The clone carrying this TCR beta chain was seen many times. This sample is part of a study of human T cells and chemical hapten exposure. On the study more broadly: Small pooled library volume differences mainly caused per-sample TCR yield variation.

Sample time point: pre-sensitization, week 0. Treatment specified: therapeutic diphenylcyclopropenone sensitization with weekly scalp DPC. Using its own MiXCR run on the RACE reads, TCRdb lists one record per CDR3 protein. Here the sample spans 85,000 to 100,000 distinct CDR3 sequences, more than 10% being singletons. Germline values: CDR1 SGHRS, CDR2 YFSETQ. The junction had 4 bases not matched to a gene; V was cut back by 6 bases and J by 2 bases. This CDR3 has 14 amino acids. This sample comprised whole blood, obtained in connection with sensitization to the hapten diphenylcyclopropenone (DPC). The chain has TRBV5-1 and TRBJ2-3; 9 bases match TRBD2. The receptor was isolated from a woman aged 55-70 years with alopecia areata. Some clones in this sample may be carry-over from other donors' samples. The CDR3 reads CASMTSGITDTQYF. The CDR3, as DNA: TGCGCCAGCATGACTAGCGGAATCACAGATACGCAGTATTTT.